These 27 T cell receptor beta chains came from one sample sequenced in a study of shared clonotypes between healthy human individuals. TCRdb keeps only in-frame clones here, not all; method: immunoSEQ multiplex PCR. The table lists about 1,800,000 clones, about 95% of them singletons. The naive CD8 population came from CD45RO-negative cells selected for CCR7, without terminally differentiated effector memory CD45RA+ cells. The sequenced sample was naive CD8+ T cells sorted from blood. The receptors derive from a man younger than 30 in good health.

The V and J genes are TRBV7-9 and TRBJ2-7, with D perhaps being TRBD1 or TRBD2 (5 bases each). The V gene lost 5 bases and the J gene lost 9 bases, with 23 bases spanning the gap. The germline CDR1 and CDR2 sequences are SEHNR and FQNEAQ (reference sequence). This CDR3 contains 15 residues. The CDR3 loop is CASSHTGPLPTGQYF. The CDR3 DNA reads TGTGCCAGCAGCCACACGGGACCACTACCTACAGGGCAGTACTTC.

Notes on this clone: At one boundary the junction diverges from the germline segment, which might be a read error. The genes are TRBV13 and TRBJ1-2, with TRBD1 matching over 9 bases. The CDR3 has 14 residues. Germline CDR1 and CDR2: PRHDT and FYEKMQ (reference sequence). In DNA form, the CDR3 reads TGTGCCAGCAACTTACAGGGGGCGTACTATGGCTACACCTTC. Residues: CASNLQGAYYGYTF.

This clone was counted once. The chain links TRBV2 to TRBJ1-2; 7 bases fit TRBD1. Germline V CDR1 and CDR2: SNHLY, FYNNEI. V lost 0 bases and J lost 6; bases outside the gene matches: 7. The CDR3 sequence is 15 residues long. CDR3 nucleotide sequence: TGTGCCAGCAGTGAAGCCGCGACAGGGCGGAATGGCTACACCTTC. Protein product: CASSEAATGRNGYTF.

The chain is built from TRBV19 and TRBJ1-2; no reliable D call. The CDR3 is 15 residues long. Germline V CDR1 and CDR2: LNHDA, SQIVND (reference sequence). Trimming removed 3 bases from V and 8 bases from J, with 19 bases in between. The CDR3, as DNA: TGTGCCAGTAGTATGGTCCCACCTCCACCTTCCGGCTACACCTTC. This sequence encodes CASSMVPPPPSGYTF. The full variable domain, in which reference TRBV19 and TRBJ1-2 provide the parts outside the CDR3, is DGGITQSPKYLFRKEGQNVTLSCEQNLNHDAMYWYRQDPGQGLRLIYYSQIVNDFQKGDIAEGYSVSREKKESFPLTVTSAQKNPTAFYLCASSMVPPPPSGYTFGSGTRLTVV.

The V gene is TRBV5-1, the J gene TRBJ2-2; TRBD2 matches at 12 bases. The CDR3 totals 16 residues. The V gene's germline CDR1 is SGHRS and CDR2 YFSETQ. V lost 4 bases and J lost 7; bases outside the gene matches: 8. The DNA of the CDR3 is TGCGCCAGCAGCGTTAGACTAGCGGGAGCCGGCGGGGAGCTGTTTTTT. Translating it yields CASSVRLAGAGGELFF.

The genes are TRBV28 and TRBJ1-1; D is perhaps TRBD1 (5 bases). The V gene lost 4 bases and the J gene lost 4 bases, with 16 bases spanning the gap. The CDR3 is 15 residues long. Germline V gives CDR1 MDHEN, CDR2 SYDVKM. DNA of the CDR3: TGTGCCAGCAGTTCAATTAACAGGCTGGCCACTGAAGCTTTCTTT. Amino acid sequence: CASSSINRLATEAFF.

The sample holds one count of this clone. V and J are TRBV5-8 and TRBJ1-5; 8 nucleotides align to TRBD1. The trim removed 4 bases at V and 1 base at J, leaving 4 bases unmatched. CDR1 SGHTS and CDR2 YDEGEE come from the germline V gene. CDR3 length: 15 amino acids. The CDR3 sequence: CASSQRTGSNQPQHF. The CDR3 DNA reads TGTGCCAGCAGCCAACGGACAGGGAGCAATCAGCCCCAGCATTTT.

CDR3 DNA: TGTGCCAGCAGCCCCAGCGGCTTAAACAATGAGCAGTTCTTC. This sequence encodes CASSPSGLNNEQFF. The V gene is TRBV5-4, the J gene TRBJ2-1, with a weak D call TRBD2 (5 bases). Germline CDR1 SGHNT, CDR2 YYREEE (reference sequence). The V gene lost 4 bases and the J gene lost 5 bases, with 13 bases spanning the gap. The CDR3 is 14 amino acids.

The chain has TRBV10-3 and TRBJ2-7; a weak D match, TRBD1 (6 bases). The CDR3 is 11 residues long. V was trimmed by 10 bases and J by 12 bases, leaving 19 bases between them. CDR1 is ENHRY and CDR2 is SYGVKD in the germline V gene. Here the CDR3 DNA reads TGTGCCAGCAGGAAGACAGGACCTATGTACTTC. It codes for CASRKTGPMYF.

As regards this clone: The junction differs from germline at one of its ends, possibly a read error. The rearrangement uses TRBV5-6 and TRBJ2-7; D perhaps matches TRBD1 (5 bases). Germline CDR1 SGHDT, CDR2 YYEEEE. This CDR3 has 13 residues. Written as DNA, the CDR3 is TGTACCAGCAGGGCGCAGGGATCCCACGAGCAGTACTTC. Translating it yields CTSRAQGSHEQYF.

J is TRBJ2-7 and V is TRBV27, with D possibly TRBD2 on 6 matching bases. This CDR3 is 13 amino acids long. Germline V gene sequence: CDR1 MNHEY, CDR2 SMNVEV (reference sequence). The V and J ends lost 5 bases and 4 bases respectively, with 12 bases between them. CDR3 sequence (DNA): TGTGCCAGCAGTCTCGGGGACTTGTACGAGCAGTACTTC. Translation: CASSLGDLYEQYF.

The J gene is TRBJ2-7, the V gene TRBV30; 7 bases map to TRBD2. CDR1 is GTSNPN, CDR2 SVGIG, per germline (reference sequence). This CDR3 is built from 13 residues. V was clipped by 2 bases and J by 3 bases; unmatched bases: 4. CDR3 amino acids: CAWSYGEGYEQYF. Here the CDR3 DNA reads TGTGCCTGGAGTTACGGGGAGGGCTACGAGCAGTACTTC. The full variable domain, rest sourced from reference TRBV30 and TRBJ2-7, is SQTIHQWPATLVQPVGSPLSLECTVEGTSNPNLYWYRQAAGRGLQLLFYSVGIGQISSEVPQNLSASRPQDRQFILSSKKLLLSDSGFYLCAWSYGEGYEQYFGPGTRLTVT.

The gene calls are TRBV4-2 and TRBJ2-7; 8 positions match TRBD1. V shed 1 base and J 4 bases; nucleotides not matched to a gene: 9. Looked up from germline, CDR1 is LGHNA and CDR2 is YNFKEQ. This CDR3 region has 16 residues. In nucleotides, the CDR3 is TGTGCCAGCAGCCAAGCTTGGCCAGGGGGCAGGTACGAGCAGTACTTC. Protein: CASSQAWPGGRYEQYF.

The gene calls are TRBV5-6 and TRBJ2-4, with D perhaps matching TRBD1 or TRBD2 (5 bases each). The CDR3 covers 18 residues. The germline V gene has CDR1 SGHDT and CDR2 YYEEEE. The V gene lost 3 bases and the J gene lost 2 bases, with 21 bases spanning the gap. DNA of the CDR3: TGTGCCAGCAGCTCGGCAGGGTATGGGGACCTAACCAAAAACATTCAGTACTTC. Translating it yields CASSSAGYGDLTKNIQYF. The full variable domain, its missing parts supplied by reference TRBV5-6 and TRBJ2-4, is DAGVTQSPTHLIKTRGQQVTLRCSPKSGHDTVSWYQQALGQGPQFIFQYYEEEERQRGNFPDRFSGHQFPNYSSELNVNALLLGDSALYLCASSSAGYGDLTKNIQYFGAGTRLSVL.

The chain carries TRBV4-1 and TRBJ2-7, with 7 bases fitting TRBD1. With V trimmed by 3 bases and J by 0 bases, 5 bases remained unmatched. Germline V gene sequence: CDR1 MGHRA, CDR2 YSYEKL. This CDR3 has 15 amino acids. The CDR3 sequence is CASSQNRDSSYEQYF. The CDR3 nucleotides read TGCGCCAGCAGCCAGAACCGGGACAGCTCCTACGAGCAGTACTTC.

J is TRBJ1-4 and V is TRBV30; maybe TRBD1 (5 bases). V was trimmed by 8 bases and J by 7 bases, leaving 20 bases between them. CDR3 length equals 14 residues. Germline V gene data show CDR1 as GTSNPN and CDR2 as SVGIG (reference sequence). The CDR3 DNA reads TGTGCCGGGCTCCCGGGGCCCGGTATTGAAAAACTGTTTTTT. Translated, it gives CAGLPGPGIEKLFF.

V and J are TRBV5-6 and TRBJ2-5; 14 nucleotides agree with TRBD2. The V gene's germline CDR1 is SGHDT and CDR2 YYEEEE. The CDR3 is 16 residues long. Trimming cost V 2 bases and J 5 bases; bases outside gene matches: 5. The CDR3 is CASSFAGLAGVETQYF. DNA for the CDR3: TGTGCCAGCAGCTTTGCGGGACTAGCGGGGGTGGAGACCCAGTACTTC.

V usage is TRBV27 and J usage is TRBJ2-5, with a possible D match to TRBD1 (5 bases). V shed 6 bases and J shed 10 bases, with 24 bases lying between them. CDR3 length: 15 amino acids. The germline gives CDR1 MNHEY, CDR2 SMNVEV (reference sequence). Written as DNA, the CDR3 is TGTGCCAGCAGCTTACTTGGGATAGGGGAACATGGCCAGTACTTC. Translation: CASSLLGIGEHGQYF.

This chain uses TRBV6-1 with TRBJ1-6, with D possibly TRBD1 on 6 matching bases. The CDR3 is 17 residues long. The ends were cut back, 1 base at V and 2 bases at J, with 12 bases in the middle. Germline V gene sequence: CDR1 MNHNS, CDR2 SASEGT. The CDR3 is CASSEGWGPPYNSPLHF. The CDR3 bases are TGTGCCAGCAGTGAAGGGTGGGGGCCTCCCTATAATTCACCCCTCCACTTT.

CDR3 region: CASHGLVGNEQFF. In DNA, the CDR3 is TGTGCCTCCCACGGGCTAGTCGGCAATGAGCAGTTCTTC. The rearrangement links TRBV30 to TRBJ2-1, with D unclear. The CDR3 is 13 residues long. CDR1 and CDR2 (germline): GTSNPN, SVGIG (reference sequence). Trimming stripped 7 bases from V and 6 bases from J, with 16 bases between. Based on the CDR3 plus reference TRBV30 and TRBJ2-1, the full variable domain is SQTIHQWPATLVQPVGSPLSLECTVEGTSNPNLYWYRQAAGRGLQLLFYSVGIGQISSEVPQNLSASRPQDRQFILSSKKLLLSDSGFYLCASHGLVGNEQFFGPGTRLTVL.

The chain employs TRBV27 and TRBJ2-7; 7 bases are a match to TRBD1. With 6 bases clipped from V and 2 bases from J, the junction kept 13 bases outside the gene matches. There are 16 residues in the CDR3. In germline, CDR1 is MNHEY, CDR2 SMNVEV (reference sequence). The CDR3 loop reads CASSPSVGQSTYEQYF. CDR3 in DNA: TGTGCCAGCAGCCCATCGGTGGGACAGTCGACCTACGAGCAGTACTTC.

Here the CDR3 reads CASSFTSGGNEQFF. The CDR3 DNA follows: TGTGCCAGCAGCTTTACTAGCGGGGGGAATGAGCAGTTCTTC. The V gene is TRBV11-2, the J gene TRBJ2-1; TRBD2 agrees at 12 bases. The ends lost 3 bases at V and 7 bases at J; junction bases unmatched: 1. The CDR3 runs 14 residues. Per the germline V gene, CDR1 is SGHAT and CDR2 is FQNNGV.

V usage is TRBV4-3 and J usage is TRBJ2-2, with D perhaps TRBD1 or TRBD2 (5 bases each). Trimming took off 4 bases at V and 3 bases at J, with 9 bases between the two ends. Germline CDR1 LGHNA, CDR2 YSLEER. This CDR3 region has 14 residues. The CDR3 region has the DNA TGCGCCAGCAGCCCAAGAGGGGACACCGGGGAGCTGTTTTTT. Protein: CASSPRGDTGELFF.

This chain connects TRBV10-1 to TRBJ1-4; D is possibly TRBD1 (6 bases). Trimming cost V 9 bases and J 17 bases, with 25 bases left between them. The CDR3 has 13 residues. Germline V gives CDR1 WNHNN, CDR2 SYGVQD (reference sequence). As DNA, the CDR3 is TGCGCCAGACCCTCCGGGGGCGGAAAAACCCCATTTTTT. This sequence encodes CARPSGGGKTPFF.

This clone was counted a single time. V gene TRBV27 combines with J gene TRBJ2-7; D gene unclear. Germline V gives CDR1 MNHEY, CDR2 SMNVEV (reference sequence). V was trimmed by 0 bases and J by 6 bases, leaving 9 bases between them. There are 13 residues in the CDR3. The CDR3 bases are TGTGCCAGCAGTTTATCGAGTGTGTTCGAGCAGTACTTC. Amino acids: CASSLSSVFEQYF.

CDR3 loop: CASSSEGYGTDTQYF. The CDR3 nucleotides are TGCGCCAGCAGCTCAGAAGGATACGGCACAGATACGCAGTATTTT. J is TRBJ2-3 and V is TRBV5-1; no reliable D call. This CDR3 has 15 amino acids. Trimming left V 3 bases short and J 1 base short, with 12 bases between. Germline V lookup: CDR1 SGHRS, CDR2 YFSETQ.

This clone has only one observation. The chain combines TRBV4-1 with TRBJ2-4, with 7 bases fitting TRBD1. V gave up 1 base and J gave up 8 bases; unmatched junction bases: 8. The CDR3 totals 15 residues. Germline V gene lookup returns CDR1 MGHRA and CDR2 YSYEKL. CDR3 DNA: TGCGCCAGCAGCCAAGTCGAAGACAGGGCGGACATTCAGTACTTC. Encoded protein: CASSQVEDRADIQYF.